These 2 T cell receptor beta chains share one sample of origin, sequenced in a study of blood T cell repertoires in COVID-19. Data came from immunoSEQ multiplex PCR; TCRdb stores just in-frame clones and leaves some out. The sample contains a few hundred thousand clones, around 87% of which appear only once. Sequenced: peripheral blood. All receptors derive from a woman between 50 and 59 years old who had recovered from COVID-19.

The genes are TRBV25-1 and TRBJ1-4; 9 bases fit TRBD1. CDR1 is MGHDK, CDR2 SYGVNS, per germline. The CDR3 is 14 residues long. J lost 1 base, V lost 11 bases, and 5 bases had no gene match. The CDR3 DNA is TGTGCCCGGACAGGGGCGAAAACTAATGAAAAACTGTTTTTT. It specifies CARTGAKTNEKLFF.

This chain joins TRBV7-2 and TRBJ1-1; D is undetermined. V dropped 5 bases and J dropped 0 bases, with 7 bases sitting between them. This CDR3 has 13 amino acids. Germline V gene sequence: CDR1 SGHTA, CDR2 FQGNSA. The CDR3 loop is CASSPLMNTEAFF. The CDR3 nucleotides are TGTGCCAGCAGCCCCCTTATGAACACTGAAGCTTTCTTT.